The 8 T cell receptor beta chains given below trace back to one sample, sequenced in a study of cytomegalovirus exposure and HLA in healthy donors. The PCR employed 60 Vbeta primers together with 13 Jbeta primers. Produced via immunoSEQ multiplex PCR; TCRdb's table is partial and in-frame only. The table has 140,000 or so clones, 70% seen once. The sample was PBMCs. The source is a woman aged 25 to 39 in good health and CMV-seronegative.

This clone was observed a handful of times. V and J are TRBV5-1 and TRBJ2-3, with TRBD1 as a possible D gene (5 bases). This CDR3 has 11 amino acids. V was pared by 0 bases and J by 10 bases, with 6 bases between. The V gene's germline CDR1 is SGHRS and CDR2 YFSETQ. The CDR3 loop is CASSLEGAQYF. The CDR3 nucleotides read TGCGCCAGCAGCTTGGAAGGGGCGCAGTATTTT.

V gene TRBV10-3 combines with J gene TRBJ2-3; D may be TRBD1 (7 bases). Germline CDR1 reads ENHRY; CDR2 reads SYGVKD. Trimming cost V 10 bases and J 1 base, with 12 bases left between them. The CDR3 is 13 amino acids. The CDR3 DNA sequence: TGTGCCACTCGGGGGACAGGCACAGATACGCAGTATTTT. Translating it yields CATRGTGTDTQYF.

This clone was counted a few times. This chain joins TRBV11-2 and TRBJ1-6; D call uncertain. The CDR3 totals 13 residues. Between the trimmed V and J ends, which lost 0 bases and 9 bases, there was a span of 6 bases. Germline V gene sequence: CDR1 SGHAT, CDR2 FQNNGV. The CDR3 DNA reads as TGTGCCAGCAGCTTAGATCCGGGTTCACCCCTCCACTTT. Translating gives CASSLDPGSPLHF. The full variable domain, rest sourced from reference TRBV11-2 and TRBJ1-6, is EAGVAQSPRYKIIEKRQSVAFWCNPISGHATLYWYQQILGQGPKLLIQFQNNGVVDDSQLPKDRFSAERLKGVDSTLKIQPAKLEDSAVYLCASSLDPGSPLHFGNGTRLTVT.

The chain carries TRBV4-2 and TRBJ1-6; D unclear. The CDR3 sequence is 16 residues long. The V gene's germline CDR1 is LGHNA and CDR2 YNFKEQ. V was cut by 0 bases and J by 11 bases, with 17 bases left in between. Written as DNA, the CDR3 is TGTGCCAGCAGCCAAGATAGTTACTCCGTAATGACACCCCTCCACTTT. Translating it yields CASSQDSYSVMTPLHF.

This clone was counted a few times. V is TRBV9 and J is TRBJ1-5; tentatively, D is TRBD1 (5 bases). The CDR3 length is 14 residues. The ends were cut back, 0 bases at V and 4 bases at J, with 8 bases in the middle. The germline CDR1 and CDR2 sequences are SGDLS and YYNGEE. The CDR3 DNA is TGTGCCAGCAGCGTAGAGGGGAATAATCAGCCCCAGCATTTT. This encodes CASSVEGNNQPQHF.

The chain employs TRBV18 and TRBJ2-3, with 7 bases matching TRBD1. There are 16 residues in the CDR3. Per germline, CDR1 KGHSH and CDR2 LQKENI. V lost 4 bases to trimming and J lost 4 bases; unmatched junction nucleotides: 11. CDR3 amino acids: CASSRQQGKRADTQYF. Written as DNA, the CDR3 is TGTGCCAGCTCACGGCAACAGGGGAAAAGGGCAGATACGCAGTATTTT. The complete variable domain, with remaining parts taken from reference TRBV18 and TRBJ2-3, reads NAGVMQNPRHLVRRRGQEARLRCSPMKGHSHVYWYRQLPEEGLKFMVYLQKENIIDESGMPKERFSAEFPKEGPSILRIQQVVRGDSAAYFCASSRQQGKRADTQYFGPGTRLTVL.

The chain employs TRBV6-1 and TRBJ1-5; no reliable D call. Trimming cost V 5 bases and J 9 bases, with 11 bases left between them. This CDR3 is built from 12 residues. The germline V gene encodes CDR1 MNHNS and CDR2 SASEGT. CDR3 DNA: TGTGCCAGCAGTTCCCCCGGTCGGCCCCAGCATTTT. This encodes CASSSPGRPQHF.

The chain carries TRBV25-1 and TRBJ1-4; no firm D call. The V and J ends lost 2 bases and 3 bases respectively, with 7 bases between them. The CDR3 covers 14 residues. Germline V CDR1 and CDR2: MGHDK, SYGVNS. CDR3 loop: CASSEKTPNEKLFF. The DNA of the CDR3 is TGTGCCAGCAGTGAAAAGACACCTAATGAAAAACTGTTTTTT.